This is a list of T cell receptor beta chains from one sample in a study of shared clonotypes between healthy human individuals. TCRdb's copy holds only in-frame clones and misses some; the assay was immunoSEQ multiplex PCR. Of more than 2,000,000 clones listed, 85% to 95% are singletons. Specimen: naive CD4+ T cells sorted from blood. These TCRs come from a man aged 18-30 years in good health. CDR3s include the opening cysteine and the closing phenylalanine or tryptophan. D genes are given only for firm matches. Clone size is given for some rows only: seen once, a few or many times, or a class if the clone is expanded.

j_call,clone_size,v_call,d_call,cdr3_aa,cdr3_nt
TRBJ1-3,once,TRBV5-1,TRBD1,CASSTRQGGGNTIYF,TGCGCCAGCAGCACTAGACAGGGGGGCGGAAACACCATATATTTT
TRBJ2-7,-,TRBV6-6,TRBD1,CASKAGTGGEQYF,TGTGCCAGCAAGGCTGGGACAGGGGGCGAGCAGTACTTC
TRBJ2-7,-,TRBV28,-,CASSLSARAVEQYF,TGTGCCAGCAGTCTCTCCGCCAGGGCGGTCGAGCAGTACTTC
TRBJ2-7,-,TRBV9,-,CASSVAGDSYYEQYF,TGTGCCAGCAGCGTAGCGGGAGACAGTTACTACGAGCAGTACTTC
TRBJ2-3,once,TRBV16,TRBD2,CASSQSLAGTDTQYF,TGTGCCAGCAGCCAATCCTTAGCGGGGACAGATACGCAGTATTTT
TRBJ2-5,-,TRBV5-1,-,CASRVSPTETQYF,TGCGCCAGCAGGGTCAGCCCCACGGAGACCCAGTACTTC
TRBJ2-4,-,TRBV4-1,-,CASSQVGLETRNIQYF,TGCGCCAGCAGCCAAGTCGGGCTAGAAACCCGAAACATTCAGTACTTC
TRBJ1-5,few,TRBV30,-,CAWSPSKGPRSNQPQHF,TGTGCCTGGAGTCCATCGAAGGGCCCTAGGAGCAATCAGCCCCAGCATTTT
TRBJ2-7,once,TRBV4-1,-,CASSQGPLSSYEQYF,TGCGCCAGCAGCCAGGGCCCTTTAAGCTCCTACGAGCAGTACTTC
TRBJ2-3,-,TRBV7-9,TRBD2,CASSPRTSEYTDTQYF,TGTGCCAGCAGCCCGAGGACTAGCGAATACACAGATACGCAGTATTTT
TRBJ1-4,-,TRBV2,-,CASSEDRANEKLFF,TGTGCCAGCAGTGAAGATAGGGCTAATGAAAAACTGTTTTTT
TRBJ1-4,-,TRBV28,-,CASSLGNEKLFF,TGTGCCAGCAGTTTAGGTAATGAAAAACTGTTTTTT
TRBJ1-1,-,TRBV6-6,-,CASRGGNTEAFF,TGTGCCAGTAGAGGCGGGAACACTGAAGCTTTCTTT
TRBJ2-7,-,TRBV18,-,CASSGSRGLEQYF,TGTGCCAGCTCAGGCTCGCGGGGTCTCGAGCAGTACTTC
TRBJ2-3,-,TRBV5-4,-,CASSLRGSDTQYF,TGTGCCAGCAGCTTGCGCGGGTCAGATACGCAGTATTTT
TRBJ1-2,-,TRBV7-9,-,CASSLEGLGGSGYTF,TGTGCCAGCAGCTTAGAAGGACTCGGCGGTTCAGGCTACACCTTC
TRBJ2-1,-,TRBV30,-,CAWSVDNYNEQFF,TGTGCCTGGAGTGTAGACAATTACAATGAGCAGTTCTTC
TRBJ2-2,once,TRBV19,-,CASSEGGNTGELFF,TGTGCCAGTAGTGAAGGAGGGAACACCGGGGAGCTGTTTTTT
TRBJ2-1,once,TRBV5-4,TRBD2,CASRPTSGPYNEQFF,TGTGCCAGCAGGCCTACTAGCGGACCCTACAATGAGCAGTTCTTC
TRBJ2-7,-,TRBV5-4,-,CASSRVQGFNYEQYF,TGTGCCAGCAGCCGAGTACAGGGATTCAACTACGAGCAGTACTTC
TRBJ2-7,-,TRBV5-5,-,CASSLALPSYEQYF,TGTGCCAGCAGCTTGGCCCTCCCGTCCTACGAGCAGTACTTC
TRBJ1-4,-,TRBV2,-,CASKTRDGLIEKLFF,TGTGCCAGCAAGACCCGGGACGGGCTGATTGAAAAACTGTTTTTT
TRBJ1-2,-,TRBV18,TRBD1,CASSPATGVDYGYTF,TGTGCCAGCTCCCCCGCGACAGGGGTTGACTATGGCTACACCTTC
TRBJ2-3,-,TRBV10-1,-,CASSESADTQYF,TGCGCCAGCAGTGAGTCCGCAGATACGCAGTATTTT
TRBJ2-2,-,TRBV11-2,TRBD1,CASRRPGQLNTGELFF,TGTGCCAGCAGACGTCCGGGACAGTTGAACACCGGGGAGCTGTTTTTT
TRBJ2-7,-,TRBV5-1,TRBD2,CASSLVTSGSSYEQYF,TGCGCCAGCAGCTTGGTAACTAGCGGGAGCTCCTACGAGCAGTACTTC
TRBJ2-2,-,TRBV7-2,-,CASSTSANTGELFF,TGTGCCAGCTCCACCAGCGCGAACACCGGGGAGCTGTTTTTT
TRBJ1-6,-,TRBV7-8,-,CASSFAFSGSSYNSPLHF,TGTGCCAGCAGCTTCGCCTTTAGCGGCAGCTCCTATAATTCACCCCTCCACTTT
TRBJ2-7,-,TRBV30,-,CAWSTGRAYEQYF,TGTGCCTGGAGTACCGGACGAGCCTACGAGCAGTACTTC
TRBJ1-1,once,TRBV6-1,-,CASRSTGSTEAFF,TGTGCCAGCAGGAGTACAGGGAGCACTGAAGCTTTCTTT
TRBJ2-3,-,TRBV28,TRBD1,CASRLQGATDTQYF,TGTGCCAGCAGATTGCAGGGGGCAACAGATACGCAGTATTTT
TRBJ1-1,-,TRBV7-9,-,CASSSGHPNTEAFF,TGTGCCAGCAGCTCCGGACACCCGAACACTGAAGCTTTCTTT
TRBJ2-7,-,TRBV25-1,TRBD2,CASSATSGRYTYEQYF,TGTGCCAGCAGTGCGACTAGCGGGCGGTACACCTACGAGCAGTACTTC
TRBJ2-6,-,TRBV27,-,CASSTITGANVLTF,TGTGCCAGCAGTACCATAACTGGGGCCAACGTCCTGACTTTC
TRBJ2-1,-,TRBV11-3,TRBD1,CASSLQGADDEQFF,TGTGCCAGCAGCTTACAGGGGGCTGACGATGAGCAGTTCTTC